The subject of this entry is one TCR beta chain. Antigen: not known. The sample originates from a study of T cell responses to AZD1222 COVID-19 vaccine. Overall study results and limits: After the peak T cell response, and only then, were repertoires sampled. Of spike-specific TCRs, nearly half reportedly target regions left unmutated in variants.

The table came from immunoSEQ multiplex PCR; TCRdb's copy has only in-frame clones and leaves some out. The sample comprises some 120,000 clones, 85% to 90% of which are singletons, and 3.5% to 5.5% rests with the top ten. The study pooled second doses at about 4 or about 12 weeks. The germline CDR1 and CDR2 sequences are MNHEY and SVGAGI. With V trimmed by 6 bases and J by 6 bases, 7 bases remained unmatched. The CDR3 spans 14 residues. The clonotype was recovered from an adult who received the AZD1222 COVID-19 vaccine. The J gene is TRBJ2-7, the V gene TRBV6-5; 11 bases agree with TRBD1. The source material was peripheral blood, sampled 28 days after the second AZD1222 dose. The CDR3 protein is CASSGQGAASEQYF. DNA for the CDR3: TGTGCCAGCAGCGGACAGGGGGCGGCTTCCGAGCAGTACTTC.